This T cell receptor beta chain was sequenced for a study of cytomegalovirus exposure and HLA in healthy donors. For the study at large: Within the Caucasian-associated ancestry cluster were roughly 79% of the roughly 400 genotyped donors.

The CDR3 is 14 residues long. V shed 7 bases, J shed 5 bases, and the junction held 5 bases outside the gene matches. CDR1 is MNHNS and CDR2 is SASEGT in the germline V gene. PCR primers comprised 60 Vbeta and 13 Jbeta primers. Assay: immunoSEQ multiplex PCR; the TCRdb copy retains only in-frame clones and omits some. Here the sample spans 150,000 or so clones, over 75% being singletons. The sample comprised PBMCs. This TCR was recovered from a woman in her forties in good health and CMV-seropositive. The V and J genes are TRBV6-1 and TRBJ2-2, with TRBD2 matching over 9 bases. The CDR3 nucleotides read TGTGCCAGCACCCTAGCGGGAAGTACCGGGGAGCTGTTTTTT. Its protein product is CASTLAGSTGELFF.